The 10 T cell receptor beta chains below were found in one sample sequenced in a study of blood T cell repertoires in COVID-19. TCRdb keeps only in-frame clones here, not all; method: immunoSEQ multiplex PCR. This sample yields roughly 250,000 clones, of which more than 75% are seen a single time; about 1.6% belongs to the top ten. The specimen was PBMCs or T cells enriched from blood (not recorded which). Receptor source: a woman aged 45-65 years who had recovered from COVID-19.

The gene calls are TRBV18 and TRBJ2-3, with D uncertain. This CDR3 contains 14 residues. Deletions cut 0 bases from V and 4 bases from J, with 8 bases between. In germline, CDR1 is KGHSH, CDR2 LQKENI. This CDR3 is CASSPPNLPDTQYF. CDR3 in DNA: TGTGCCAGCTCACCACCTAACCTACCAGATACGCAGTATTTT. The full variable domain, with the rest looked up from reference TRBV18 and TRBJ2-3, is NAGVMQNPRHLVRRRGQEARLRCSPMKGHSHVYWYRQLPEEGLKFMVYLQKENIIDESGMPKERFSAEFPKEGPSILRIQQVVRGDSAAYFCASSPPNLPDTQYFGPGTRLTVL.

The sample holds a few counts of this clone. The chain links TRBV29-1 to TRBJ1-2; 7 positions agree with TRBD1. This CDR3 spans 11 amino acids. CDR1 and CDR2 (germline): SQVTM, ANQGSEA. V was clipped by 6 bases and J by 7 bases; unmatched bases: 5. CDR3 residues: CSVTGVAGYTF. Written as DNA, the CDR3 is TGCAGCGTCACAGGGGTGGCTGGCTACACCTTC. Looking up the rest from reference TRBV29-1 and TRBJ1-2 gives the full variable domain: SAVISQKPSRDICQRGTSLTIQCQVDSQVTMMFWYRQQPGQSLTLIATANQGSEATYESGFVIDKFPISRPNLTFSTLTVSNMSPEDSSIYLCSVTGVAGYTFGSGTRLTVV.

This clone was seen only a few times. The V call is TRBV28, the J call TRBJ1-5, with 12 bases aligning to TRBD1. Germline CDR1 and CDR2: MDHEN and SYDVKM. The J segment lost 1 base and the V segment lost 5 bases, leaving 15 bases of the junction unmatched. This CDR3 is built from 20 residues. CDR3 nucleotides: TGTGCCAGCAGTCGGCTGGGGGACAGGGGGCGTTTTTTCAGCAATCAGCCCCAGCATTTT. Its protein is CASSRLGDRGRFFSNQPQHF.

This clone was counted between two and nine times. V usage is TRBV10-3 and J usage is TRBJ1-5; D unclear. The germline CDR1 and CDR2 sequences are ENHRY and SYGVKD. This CDR3 has 14 residues. V was clipped by 5 bases and J by 3 bases, with 11 bases between them. For the CDR3, the DNA is TGTGCCATCAGTACGGACGGACTCAATCAGCCCCAGCATTTT. Its protein is CAISTDGLNQPQHF.

This rearrangement joins TRBV4-2 to TRBJ2-1; 11 bases agree with TRBD2. Germline V gives CDR1 LGHNA, CDR2 YNFKEQ. The V gene end was trimmed by 1 base and the J gene end by 8 bases; junction bases not matched to a gene: 4. The CDR3 consists of 15 residues. The chain's CDR3 is CASSQGTSGFYEQFF. The CDR3 DNA is TGTGCCAGCAGCCAAGGGACTAGCGGGTTTTATGAGCAGTTCTTC.

This chain links TRBV7-2 with TRBJ2-1, with a possible D match to TRBD1 (9 bases). The CDR3 length is 15 residues. Germline V CDR1 and CDR2: SGHTA, FQGNSA. Trimming removed 5 bases from V and 5 bases from J, with 16 bases in between. DNA for the CDR3: TGTGCCAGCAGCCGGGGGGGGACAGGGAACAATGAGCAGTTCTTC. Translating it yields CASSRGGTGNNEQFF.

The J gene is TRBJ1-1, the V gene TRBV27; maybe TRBD1 (6 bases). V was shortened by 6 bases and J by 3 bases, with 14 bases between the two germline ends. Per germline, CDR1 MNHEY and CDR2 SMNVEV (reference sequence). The CDR3 contains 14 residues. CDR3 residues: CASSHRVTDTEAFF. Written as DNA, the CDR3 is TGTGCCAGCAGCCACAGGGTTACGGACACTGAAGCTTTCTTT.

This clone showed up just once. This chain links TRBV2 with TRBJ2-1; the match to TRBD2 covers 7 bases. Germline V CDR1 and CDR2: SNHLY, FYNNEI. With 6 bases clipped from V and 6 bases from J, the junction kept 14 bases outside the gene matches. The length of the CDR3 is 16 residues. The CDR3 loop is CASRPFSGTTLNEQFF. The CDR3 region has the DNA TGTGCCAGCAGACCCTTTTCCGGGACTACCCTCAATGAGCAGTTCTTC.

This sequence joins TRBV5-8 and TRBJ1-5, with 9 nucleotides matching TRBD1. Germline trimming cut 2 bases from V and 5 bases from J; bases unmatched to any gene: 8. The germline V gene encodes CDR1 SGHTS and CDR2 YDEGEE. This CDR3 region has 16 residues. In DNA, the CDR3 is TGTGCCAGCAGCTTCCAGGGACAGGGTTTTTATCAGCCCCAGCATTTT. Translation gives CASSFQGQGFYQPQHF.

The V gene is TRBV27, the J gene TRBJ2-7, with D hard to call. CDR3 length: 15 amino acids. Germline V lookup: CDR1 MNHEY, CDR2 SMNVEV (reference sequence). Trimming took off 4 bases at V and 4 bases at J, with 17 bases between the two ends. The CDR3 sequence: CASSSTRLGGYEQYF. CDR3 DNA sequence: TGTGCCAGCAGTTCAACCCGTCTAGGTGGGTACGAGCAGTACTTC.